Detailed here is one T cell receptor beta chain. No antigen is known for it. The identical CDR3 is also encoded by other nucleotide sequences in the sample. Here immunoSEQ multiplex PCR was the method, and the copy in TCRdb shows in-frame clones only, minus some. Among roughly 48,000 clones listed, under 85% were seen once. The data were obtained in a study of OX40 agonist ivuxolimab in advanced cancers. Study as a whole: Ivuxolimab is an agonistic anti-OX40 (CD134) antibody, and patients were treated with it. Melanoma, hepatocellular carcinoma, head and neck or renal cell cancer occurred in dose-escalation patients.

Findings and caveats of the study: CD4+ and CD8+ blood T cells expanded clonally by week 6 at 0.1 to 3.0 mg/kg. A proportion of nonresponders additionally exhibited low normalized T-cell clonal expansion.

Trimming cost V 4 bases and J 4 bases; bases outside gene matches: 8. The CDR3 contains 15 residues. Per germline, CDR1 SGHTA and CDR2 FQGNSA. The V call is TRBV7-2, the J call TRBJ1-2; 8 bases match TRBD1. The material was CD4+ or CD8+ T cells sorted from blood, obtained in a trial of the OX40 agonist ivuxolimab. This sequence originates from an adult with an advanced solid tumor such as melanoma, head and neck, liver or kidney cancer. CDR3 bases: TGTGCCAGCAGCTCGGGACAGGCTTTCGGCTATGGCTACACCTTC. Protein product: CASSSGQAFGYGYTF.